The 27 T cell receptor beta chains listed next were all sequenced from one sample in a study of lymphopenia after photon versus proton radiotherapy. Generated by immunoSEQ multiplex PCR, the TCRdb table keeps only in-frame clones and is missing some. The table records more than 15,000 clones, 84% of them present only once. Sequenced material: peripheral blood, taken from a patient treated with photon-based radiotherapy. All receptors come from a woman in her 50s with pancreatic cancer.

The CDR3 loop is CASSKTSTLPNSPLHF. CDR3 DNA: TGTGCCAGCTCAAAAACCTCGACACTCCCTAATTCACCCCTCCACTTT. The chain combines TRBV5-4 with TRBJ1-6; D is unclear. Trimming removed 7 bases from V and 6 bases from J, with 20 bases in between. Per the germline V gene, CDR1 is SGHNT and CDR2 is YYREEE (reference sequence). CDR3 size: 16 residues.

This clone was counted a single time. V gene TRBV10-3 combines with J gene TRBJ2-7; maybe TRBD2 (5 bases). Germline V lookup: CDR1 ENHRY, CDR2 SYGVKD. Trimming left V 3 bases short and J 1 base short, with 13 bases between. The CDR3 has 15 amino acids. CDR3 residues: CAISDRGKESYEQYF. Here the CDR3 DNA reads TGTGCCATCAGTGACCGGGGAAAGGAGTCCTACGAGCAGTACTTC.

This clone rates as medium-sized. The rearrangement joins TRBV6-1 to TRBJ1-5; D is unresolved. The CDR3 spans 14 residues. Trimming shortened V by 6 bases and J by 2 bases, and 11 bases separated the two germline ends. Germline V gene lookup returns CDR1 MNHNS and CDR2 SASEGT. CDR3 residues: CASRWEAGNQPQHF. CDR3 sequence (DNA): TGTGCCAGCAGATGGGAGGCGGGCAATCAGCCCCAGCATTTT.

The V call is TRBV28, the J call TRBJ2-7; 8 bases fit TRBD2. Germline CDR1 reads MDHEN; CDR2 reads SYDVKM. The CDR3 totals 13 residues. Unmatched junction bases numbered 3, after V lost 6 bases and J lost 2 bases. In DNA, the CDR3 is TGTGCCAGCAGCACGACTAGCGCCTACGAGCAGTACTTC. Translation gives CASSTTSAYEQYF.

The CDR3: CASSYATASTGELFF. DNA for the CDR3: TGTGCCAGCAGTTATGCGACAGCGAGCACCGGGGAGCTGTTTTTT. The chain couples TRBV6-5 to TRBJ2-2; D is possibly TRBD1 (5 bases). The germline V gene has CDR1 MNHEY and CDR2 SVGAGI. CDR3 length: 15 amino acids. Trimming removed 3 bases at V and 4 bases at J, with 12 bases between.

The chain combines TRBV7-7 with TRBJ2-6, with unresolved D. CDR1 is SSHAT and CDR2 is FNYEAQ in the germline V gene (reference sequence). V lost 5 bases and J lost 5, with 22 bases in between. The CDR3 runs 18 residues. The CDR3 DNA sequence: TGTGCCAGCAGCAAGAGGATAGTGCCACAAAGTCGGGCCAACGTCCTGACTTTC. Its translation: CASSKRIVPQSRANVLTF.

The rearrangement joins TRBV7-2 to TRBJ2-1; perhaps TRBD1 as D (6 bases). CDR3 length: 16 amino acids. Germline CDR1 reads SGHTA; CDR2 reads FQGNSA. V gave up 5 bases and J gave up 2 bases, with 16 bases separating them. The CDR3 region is CASSETGYVAYNEQFF. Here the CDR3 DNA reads TGTGCCAGCAGCGAAACAGGGTATGTCGCCTACAATGAGCAGTTCTTC.

The CDR3 region is CASSLLDRGGYTF. DNA of the CDR3: TGTGCCAGCAGCTTATTGGACAGGGGTGGCTACACCTTC. The genes are TRBV7-2 and TRBJ1-2; TRBD1 aligns across 9 bases. The CDR3 has 13 residues. The junction had 2 bases not matched to a gene; V was cut back by 2 bases and J by 7 bases. Looked up from germline, CDR1 is SGHTA and CDR2 is FQGNSA.

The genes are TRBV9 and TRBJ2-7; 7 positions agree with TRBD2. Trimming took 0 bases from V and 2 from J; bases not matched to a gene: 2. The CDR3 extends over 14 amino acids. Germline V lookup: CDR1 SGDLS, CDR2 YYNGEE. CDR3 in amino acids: CASSVGGRTYEQYF. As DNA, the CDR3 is TGTGCCAGCAGCGTAGGCGGGAGAACCTACGAGCAGTACTTC.

This CDR3 is CASSTTWQNSPLHF. Here the CDR3 DNA reads TGTGCCAGCAGCACGACATGGCAGAATTCACCCCTCCACTTT. This rearrangement joins TRBV7-2 to TRBJ1-6; D is unresolved. CDR3 length: 14 amino acids. Germline V gives CDR1 SGHTA, CDR2 FQGNSA. V was shortened by 5 bases and J by 7 bases, with 12 bases between the two germline ends.

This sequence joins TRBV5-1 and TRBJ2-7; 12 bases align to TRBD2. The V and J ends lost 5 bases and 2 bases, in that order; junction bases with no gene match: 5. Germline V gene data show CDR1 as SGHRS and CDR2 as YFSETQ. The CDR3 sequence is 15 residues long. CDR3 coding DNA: TGCGCCAGCAGTCTAGCGGGAGGGTCGACCTACGAGCAGTACTTC. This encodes CASSLAGGSTYEQYF. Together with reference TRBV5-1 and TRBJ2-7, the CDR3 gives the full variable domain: KAGVTQTPRYLIKTRGQQVTLSCSPISGHRSVSWYQQTPGQGLQFLFEYFSETQRNKGNFPGRFSGRQFSNSRSEMNVSTLELGDSALYLCASSLAGGSTYEQYFGPGTRLTVT.

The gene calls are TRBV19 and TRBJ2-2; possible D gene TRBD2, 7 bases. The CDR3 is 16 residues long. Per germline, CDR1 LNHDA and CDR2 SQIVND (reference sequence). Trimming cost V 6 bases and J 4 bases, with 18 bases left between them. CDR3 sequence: CASSPPLGGVTGELFF. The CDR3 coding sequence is TGTGCCAGTAGCCCCCCCCTAGGGGGGGTCACCGGGGAGCTGTTTTTT.

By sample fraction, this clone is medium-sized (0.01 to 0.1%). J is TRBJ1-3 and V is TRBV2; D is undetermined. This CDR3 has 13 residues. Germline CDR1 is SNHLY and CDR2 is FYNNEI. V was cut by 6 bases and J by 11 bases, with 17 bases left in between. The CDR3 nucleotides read TGTGCCAGCAGGGAACACGGTTCGTTCGCCATATATTTT. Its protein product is CASREHGSFAIYF.

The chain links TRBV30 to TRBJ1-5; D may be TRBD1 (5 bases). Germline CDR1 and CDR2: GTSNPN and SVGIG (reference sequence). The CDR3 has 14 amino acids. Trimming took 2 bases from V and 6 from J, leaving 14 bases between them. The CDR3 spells CAWSPRQGGQPQHF. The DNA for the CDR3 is TGTGCCTGGAGTCCACGTCAGGGAGGTCAGCCCCAGCATTTT. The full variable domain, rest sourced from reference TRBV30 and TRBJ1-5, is SQTIHQWPATLVQPVGSPLSLECTVEGTSNPNLYWYRQAAGRGLQLLFYSVGIGQISSEVPQNLSASRPQDRQFILSSKKLLLSDSGFYLCAWSPRQGGQPQHFGDGTRLSIL.

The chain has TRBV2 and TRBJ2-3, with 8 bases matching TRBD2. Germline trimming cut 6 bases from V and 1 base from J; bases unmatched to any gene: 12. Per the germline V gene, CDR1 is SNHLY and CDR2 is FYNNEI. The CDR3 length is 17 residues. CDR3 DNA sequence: TGTGCCAGCAGCCCCAGGGAGGCGGGGGGCGGCACAGATACGCAGTATTTT. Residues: CASSPREAGGGTDTQYF.

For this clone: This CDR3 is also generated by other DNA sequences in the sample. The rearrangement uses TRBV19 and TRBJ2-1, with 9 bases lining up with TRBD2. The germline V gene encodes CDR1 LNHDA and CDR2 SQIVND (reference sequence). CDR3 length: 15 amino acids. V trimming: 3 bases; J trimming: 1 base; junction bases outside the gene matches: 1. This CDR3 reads CASSMTSGSYNEQFF. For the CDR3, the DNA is TGTGCCAGTAGTATGACTAGCGGTTCCTACAATGAGCAGTTCTTC.

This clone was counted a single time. The CDR3 nucleotides are TGCAGCGTTGTAATGGGCAGGGCAAGCTCCTACGAGCAGTACTTC. It codes for CSVVMGRASSYEQYF. This chain links TRBV29-1 with TRBJ2-7, with D tentatively TRBD1 (5 bases). The CDR3 contains 15 residues. V was clipped by 4 bases and J by 0 bases, with 16 bases between them. Germline V gives CDR1 SQVTM, CDR2 ANQGSEA.

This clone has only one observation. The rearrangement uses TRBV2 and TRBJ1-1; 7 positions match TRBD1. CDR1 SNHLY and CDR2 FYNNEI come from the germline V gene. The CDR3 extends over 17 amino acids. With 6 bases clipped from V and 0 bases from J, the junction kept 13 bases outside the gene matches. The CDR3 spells CASRARDSLRMNTEAFF. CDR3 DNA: TGTGCCAGCAGGGCCCGGGACAGTTTGCGAATGAACACTGAAGCTTTCTTT.

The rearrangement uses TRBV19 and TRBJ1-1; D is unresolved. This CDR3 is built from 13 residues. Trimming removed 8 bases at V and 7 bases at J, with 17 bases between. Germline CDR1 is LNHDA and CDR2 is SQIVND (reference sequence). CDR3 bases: TGTGCCAGTGGGAAACTGTGGACTGATGAAGCTTTCTTT. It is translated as CASGKLWTDEAFF.

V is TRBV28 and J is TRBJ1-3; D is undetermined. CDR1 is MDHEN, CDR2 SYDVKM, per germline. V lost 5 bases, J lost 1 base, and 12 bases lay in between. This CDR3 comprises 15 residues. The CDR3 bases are TGTGCCAGCAGTCCCTTAAGCCGATCTGGAAACACCATATATTTT. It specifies CASSPLSRSGNTIYF.

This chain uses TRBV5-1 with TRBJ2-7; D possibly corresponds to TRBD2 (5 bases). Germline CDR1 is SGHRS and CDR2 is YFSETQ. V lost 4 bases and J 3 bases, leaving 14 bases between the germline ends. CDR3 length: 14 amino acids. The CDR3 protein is CASSVDRELYEQYF. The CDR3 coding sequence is TGCGCCAGCAGCGTAGACCGGGAACTCTACGAGCAGTACTTC.

The CDR3 sequence: CASGDRKLWDTQYF. The DNA of the CDR3 is TGCGCCAGCGGGGATCGGAAACTCTGGGATACGCAGTATTTT. The chain is built from TRBV10-2 and TRBJ2-3; D is uncertain. This CDR3 contains 14 residues. Germline V lookup: CDR1 WSHSY, CDR2 SAAADI. Trimming removed 8 bases from V and 6 bases from J, with 18 bases in between.

The CDR3 DNA reads TGCGCCAGCAGCCACGGACAGGGGGATCAAGACTCCTACGAGCAGTACTTC. It is translated as CASSHGQGDQDSYEQYF. This chain connects TRBV4-1 to TRBJ2-7; 10 bases line up with TRBD1. CDR3 length: 17 amino acids. Germline loops: CDR1 MGHRA, CDR2 YSYEKL. The V gene end was trimmed by 3 bases and the J gene end by 0 bases; junction bases not matched to a gene: 8.

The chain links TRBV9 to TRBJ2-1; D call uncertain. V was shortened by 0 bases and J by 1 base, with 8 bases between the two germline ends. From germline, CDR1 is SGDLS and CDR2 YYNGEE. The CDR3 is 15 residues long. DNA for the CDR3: TGTGCCAGCAGCGTAGGGACCGCTTCCTACAATGAGCAGTTCTTC. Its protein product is CASSVGTASYNEQFF.

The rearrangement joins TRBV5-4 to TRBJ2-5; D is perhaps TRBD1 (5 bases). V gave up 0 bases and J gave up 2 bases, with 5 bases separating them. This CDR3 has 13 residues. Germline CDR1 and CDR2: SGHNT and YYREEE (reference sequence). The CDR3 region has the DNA TGTGCCAGCAGCTTGGGACAGCAAGAGACCCAGTACTTC. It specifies CASSLGQQETQYF.

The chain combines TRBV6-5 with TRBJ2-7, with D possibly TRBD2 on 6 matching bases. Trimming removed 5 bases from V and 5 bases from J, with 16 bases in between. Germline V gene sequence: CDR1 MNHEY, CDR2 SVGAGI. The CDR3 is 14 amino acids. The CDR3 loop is CASSVREKTHEQYF. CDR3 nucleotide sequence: TGTGCCAGCAGTGTGCGGGAAAAGACCCACGAGCAGTACTTC.

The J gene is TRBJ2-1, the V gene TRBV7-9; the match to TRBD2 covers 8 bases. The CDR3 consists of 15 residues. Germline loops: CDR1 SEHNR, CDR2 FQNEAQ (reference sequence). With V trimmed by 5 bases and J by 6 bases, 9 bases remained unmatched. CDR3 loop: CASSPPYREGNEQFF. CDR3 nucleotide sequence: TGTGCCAGCAGCCCCCCCTACCGGGAGGGCAATGAGCAGTTCTTC. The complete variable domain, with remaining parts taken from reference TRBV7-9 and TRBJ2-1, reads DTGVSQNPRHKITKRGQNVTFRCDPISEHNRLYWYRQTLGQGPEFLTYFQNEAQLEKSRLLSDRFSAERPKGSFSTLEIQRTEQGDSAMYLCASSPPYREGNEQFFGPGTRLTVL.